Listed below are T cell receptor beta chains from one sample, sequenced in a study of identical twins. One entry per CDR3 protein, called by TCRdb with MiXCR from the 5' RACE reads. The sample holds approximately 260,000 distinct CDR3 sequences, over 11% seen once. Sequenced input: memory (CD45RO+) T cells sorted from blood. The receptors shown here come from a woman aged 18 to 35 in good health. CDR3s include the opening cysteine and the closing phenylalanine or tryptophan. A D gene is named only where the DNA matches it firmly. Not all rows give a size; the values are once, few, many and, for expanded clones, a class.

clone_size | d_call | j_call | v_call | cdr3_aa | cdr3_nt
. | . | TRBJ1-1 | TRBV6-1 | CASRGDGRTEAFF | TGTGCCAGCAGGGGTGATGGACGCACTGAAGCTTTCTTT
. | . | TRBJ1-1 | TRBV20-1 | CSAKTWGRLGAFF | TGCAGTGCTAAGACATGGGGTAGGCTTGGTGCTTTCTTT
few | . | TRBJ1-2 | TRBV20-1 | CSASRRAHTYTF | TGCAGTGCTAGCAGGAGGGCACATACCTACACCTTC
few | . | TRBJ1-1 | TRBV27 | CASSPLGRVGTEAFF | TGTGCCAGCAGTCCTCTTGGCAGGGTGGGCACTGAAGCTTTCTTT
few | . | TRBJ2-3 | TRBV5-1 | CASNKNLDTQYF | TGCGCCAGCAACAAGAACTTAGATACGCAGTATTTT
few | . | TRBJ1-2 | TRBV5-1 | CASSEGRNYGYTF | TGCGCCAGCAGCGAAGGGCGTAACTATGGCTACACCTTC
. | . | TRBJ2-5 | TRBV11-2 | CASSVGGGAETQYF | TGTGCCAGCAGCGTAGGGGGGGGAGCGGAGACCCAGTACTTC
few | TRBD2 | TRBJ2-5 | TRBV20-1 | CSAPTSAETQYF | TGCAGTGCTCCAACTAGCGCGGAGACCCAGTACTTC
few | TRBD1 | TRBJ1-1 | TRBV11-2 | CASSRDRGLRTEAFF | TGTGCCAGCAGCCGTGACAGGGGCCTGCGGACTGAAGCTTTCTTT
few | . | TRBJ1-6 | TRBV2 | CASSENGARNSPLHF | TGTGCCAGCAGTGAAAACGGGGCGAGAAATTCACCCCTCCACTTT
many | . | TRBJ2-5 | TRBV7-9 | CASSLYQGTGETQYF | TGTGCCAGCAGCTTATATCAGGGAACGGGAGAGACCCAGTACTTC
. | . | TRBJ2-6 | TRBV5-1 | CASSLGPQGGPGSGANVLTF | TGCGCCAGCAGCTTGGGACCGCAGGGGGGGCCGGGCTCTGGGGCCAACGTCCTGACTTTC
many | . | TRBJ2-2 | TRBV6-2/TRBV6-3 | CASSYSAGELFF | TGTGCCAGCAGTTACTCTGCCGGGGAGCTGTTTTTT
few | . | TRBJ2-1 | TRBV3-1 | CASSQPGPTRDEQFF | TGTGCCAGCAGCCAACCGGGACCTACTAGGGATGAGCAGTTCTTC
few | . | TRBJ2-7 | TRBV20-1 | CSARVPILDYEQYF | TGCAGTGCTAGAGTGCCTATCCTTGACTACGAGCAGTACTTC
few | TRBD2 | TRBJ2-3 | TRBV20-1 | CSAIPGALADTQYF | TGCAGTGCGATCCCGGGCGCACTAGCGGATACGCAGTATTTT
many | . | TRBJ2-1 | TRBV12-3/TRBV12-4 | CASSLSQGSYNEQFF | TGTGCCAGCAGCCTCTCACAAGGCTCCTACAATGAGCAGTTCTTC
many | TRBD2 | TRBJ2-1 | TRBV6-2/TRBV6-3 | CASQPGLDSSEQFF | TGTGCCAGCCAGCCGGGACTAGATAGTAGTGAGCAGTTCTTC
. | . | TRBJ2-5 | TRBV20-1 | CSASQGETQYF | TGCAGTGCTTCACAAGGAGAGACCCAGTACTTC
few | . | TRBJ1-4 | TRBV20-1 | CSASGGVGKLFF | TGCAGTGCTAGCGGTGGTGTCGGGAAACTGTTTTTT
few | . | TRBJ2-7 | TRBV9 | CASSPPRGTYEQYF | TGTGCCAGCAGCCCCCCCCGCGGAACCTACGAGCAGTACTTC
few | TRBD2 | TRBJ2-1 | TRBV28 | CASGLGLGDNEQFF | TGTGCCAGCGGTTTGGGACTAGGCGACAATGAGCAGTTCTTC
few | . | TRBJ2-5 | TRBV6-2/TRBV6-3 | CASSYSKVDPVRETQYF | TGTGCCAGCAGTTACTCGAAAGTCGATCCGGTCCGAGAGACCCAGTACTTC
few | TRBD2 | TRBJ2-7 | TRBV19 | CASSTSSGRAYEQYF | TGTGCCAGTAGTACCTCTAGCGGGAGGGCCTACGAGCAGTACTTC
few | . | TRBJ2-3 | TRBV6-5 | CASRAWDTQYF | TGTGCCAGCCGGGCGTGGGATACGCAGTATTTT
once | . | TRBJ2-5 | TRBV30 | CAWGGWGRGGETQYF | TGTGCCTGGGGAGGTTGGGGAAGGGGTGGAGAGACCCAGTACTTC
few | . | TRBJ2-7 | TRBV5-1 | CASSSRQNYEQYF | TGCGCCAGCAGCTCAAGACAGAACTACGAGCAGTACTTC
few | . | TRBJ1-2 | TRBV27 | CASSSGYGPHTF | TGTGCCAGCAGTTCCGGCTACGGACCTCACACCTTC
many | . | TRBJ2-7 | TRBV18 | CASSPVAYEQYF | TGTGCCAGCTCACCAGTGGCTTACGAGCAGTACTTC
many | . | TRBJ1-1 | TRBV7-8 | CASKMNTEAFF | TGTGCCAGCAAGATGAACACTGAAGCTTTCTTT
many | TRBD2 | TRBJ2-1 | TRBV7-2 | CASRKRGEGGEQFF | TGTGCCAGCAGAAAAAGAGGGGAGGGCGGGGAGCAGTTCTTC
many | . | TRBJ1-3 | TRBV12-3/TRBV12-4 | CASSYSLQVSGNTIYF | TGTGCCAGCAGTTACTCACTACAGGTTTCTGGAAACACCATATATTTT
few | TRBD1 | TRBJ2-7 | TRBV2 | CASSRPGQGANYEQYF | TGTGCCAGCAGTAGACCGGGACAGGGGGCGAACTACGAGCAGTACTTC
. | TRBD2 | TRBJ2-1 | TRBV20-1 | CSARGTSGIQQFF | TGCAGTGCTAGAGGGACTAGCGGGATTCAGCAGTTCTTC
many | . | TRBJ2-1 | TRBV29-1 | CSVDGSDGPTDYNEQFF | TGCAGCGTTGATGGGTCTGATGGGCCCACGGACTACAATGAGCAGTTCTTC
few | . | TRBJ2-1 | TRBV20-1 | CSARDQAVDNEQFF | TGCAGTGCTAGAGATCAGGCCGTAGACAATGAGCAGTTCTTC
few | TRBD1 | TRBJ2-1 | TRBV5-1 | CASSLVGQGSEQFF | TGCGCCAGCAGCTTGGTGGGACAGGGGAGTGAGCAGTTCTTC
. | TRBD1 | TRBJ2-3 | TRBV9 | CASSVDRFGDTQYF | TGTGCCAGCAGCGTGGACAGGTTCGGAGATACGCAGTATTTT
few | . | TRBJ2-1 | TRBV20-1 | CSAPEGPEQFF | TGCAGTGCTCCGGAGGGCCCTGAGCAGTTCTTC
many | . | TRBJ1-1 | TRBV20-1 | CSARLVGRSNTEAFF | TGCAGTGCTAGGTTGGTAGGCCGATCGAACACTGAAGCTTTCTTT
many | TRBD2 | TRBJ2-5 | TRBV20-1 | CSGSAGGVETQYF | TGCAGTGGTTCAGCGGGGGGAGTAGAGACCCAGTACTTC
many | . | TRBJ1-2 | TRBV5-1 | CASSLEAGIYYGYTF | TGCGCCAGCAGCTTGGAAGCAGGTATTTACTATGGCTACACCTTC
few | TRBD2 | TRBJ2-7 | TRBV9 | CASSPVAGGQTYEQYF | TGTGCCAGCAGCCCCGTTGCGGGAGGGCAAACCTACGAGCAGTACTTC
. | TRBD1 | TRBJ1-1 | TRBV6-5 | CASSYFLRDSSEAFF | TGTGCCAGCAGTTACTTCCTGAGGGACAGCTCTGAAGCTTTCTTT
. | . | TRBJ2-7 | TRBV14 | CASSQPEGGRYEQYF | TGTGCCAGCAGCCAACCCGAGGGTGGGCGCTACGAGCAGTACTTC
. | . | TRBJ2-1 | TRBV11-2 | CASSLDPTSRVAVF | TGTGCCAGCAGCTTAGACCCCACTAGCAGAGTGGCGGTCTTC
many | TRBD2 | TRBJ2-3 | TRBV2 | CASNQERGPDTQYF | TGTGCCAGCAACCAGGAGCGGGGGCCCGATACGCAGTATTTT
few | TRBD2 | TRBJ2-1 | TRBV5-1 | CASSLSGRPYNEQFF | TGCGCCAGCAGCTTGAGCGGGAGGCCCTACAATGAGCAGTTCTTC